A single sample is the source of the 28 T cell receptor beta chains below, sequenced in a study of beta chain features in type 1 diabetes. The isolated RNA, all of it, was reverse transcribed, so expressed TCRB transcripts were what got sequenced. TCRdb's copy holds only in-frame clones and misses some; the assay was immunoSEQ multiplex PCR. Counted here are hundreds of thousands of clones, 12% to 15% occurring once; the ten biggest clones make up over 5%. Sequencing used central memory CD4+ T cells from blood. These receptors all come from a man aged 25 to 40 in good health.

A few counts support this clone. The chain uses TRBV11-3 and TRBJ2-5; weak D call: TRBD1 (7 bases). The length of the CDR3 is 16 residues. Looked up from germline, CDR1 is SGHNT and CDR2 is YENEEA. The germline V and J ends were trimmed by 5 bases and 5 bases, with 21 bases remaining between them. The CDR3 DNA is TGTGCCAGCAGCACGCGGACGTCGACAGGGAGGGAGACCCAGTACTTC. Amino acids: CASSTRTSTGRETQYF.

The V gene is TRBV6-5, the J gene TRBJ2-2; 9 positions agree with TRBD1. Germline-derived CDR1 and CDR2 are MNHEY and SVGAGI. The CDR3 consists of 15 residues. V dropped 6 bases and J dropped 5; count of bases not matched to a gene: 7. The CDR3 region has the DNA TGTGCCAGCAGGCCGGGACAGGGTTTAACCGGGGAGCTGTTTTTT. Its protein is CASRPGQGLTGELFF.

At least ten counts were recorded for this clone. The chain has TRBV7-2 and TRBJ2-7, with TRBD2 matching over 8 bases. The V and J ends lost 7 bases and 0 bases, in that order; junction bases with no gene match: 17. This CDR3 comprises 18 residues. The V gene's germline CDR1 is SGHTA and CDR2 FQGNSA. This CDR3 reads CASTQIRAGGRLSYEQYF. The CDR3 bases are TGTGCCAGCACCCAAATTAGGGCGGGGGGCCGCCTCTCCTACGAGCAGTACTTC.

The chain combines TRBV9 with TRBJ1-5; 8 nucleotides match TRBD1. V trimming: 0 bases; J trimming: 6 bases; junction bases outside the gene matches: 5. CDR1 and CDR2 from the germline V gene are SGDLS and YYNGEE. CDR3 size: 15 residues. In DNA, the CDR3 is TGTGCCAGCAGCGTAGGACAGGGGATCGGTCAGCCCCAGCATTTT. It codes for CASSVGQGIGQPQHF.

The chain links TRBV2 to TRBJ2-1, with TRBD2 matching over 7 bases. V trimming: 1 base; J trimming: 6 bases; junction bases outside the gene matches: 6. The CDR3 has 15 amino acids. CDR1 SNHLY and CDR2 FYNNEI come from the germline V gene. CDR3 in amino acids: CASSEGSSGSNEQFF. CDR3 coding DNA: TGTGCCAGCAGTGAAGGTTCTAGCGGATCCAATGAGCAGTTCTTC. The variable domain in full, completed from reference TRBV2 and TRBJ2-1, reads EPEVTQTPSHQVTQMGQEVILRCVPISNHLYFYWYRQILGQKVEFLVSFYNNEISEKSEIFDDQFSVERPDGSNFTLKIRSTKLEDSAMYFCASSEGSSGSNEQFFGPGTRLTVL.

The V gene is TRBV11-2, the J gene TRBJ2-5; 11 bases align to TRBD2. CDR3 length: 15 amino acids. V gave up 5 bases and J gave up 3 bases; unmatched junction bases: 5. CDR1 is SGHAT, CDR2 FQNNGV, per germline. CDR3 nucleotide sequence: TGTGCCAGCAGCGGGGGGACTAGCGGCAAAGAGACCCAGTACTTC. It translates to CASSGGTSGKETQYF. Full variable domain (rest looked up from reference TRBV11-2 and TRBJ2-5): EAGVAQSPRYKIIEKRQSVAFWCNPISGHATLYWYQQILGQGPKLLIQFQNNGVVDDSQLPKDRFSAERLKGVDSTLKIQPAKLEDSAVYLCASSGGTSGKETQYFGPGTRLLVL.

This clone was observed a few times. This may be a read error, as it is one base from a much larger clone. The chain combines TRBV2 with TRBJ2-2; 8 nucleotides line up with TRBD1. After removal of 6 bases from V and 6 bases from J, the junction contained 3 bases not matched to a gene. The CDR3 length is 13 residues. Germline values: CDR1 SNHLY, CDR2 FYNNEI. This chain's CDR3 is CASRLQGAGELFF. CDR3 DNA sequence: TGTGCCAGCAGATTACAGGGGGCCGGGGAGCTGTTTTTT. The entire variable domain, with the rest obtained from reference TRBV2 and TRBJ2-2, is as follows: EPEVTQTPSHQVTQMGQEVILRCVPISNHLYFYWYRQILGQKVEFLVSFYNNEISEKSEIFDDQFSVERPDGSNFTLKIRSTKLEDSAMYFCASRLQGAGELFFGEGSRLTVL.

The chain joins TRBV5-1 to TRBJ1-2; 10 bases line up with TRBD1. Germline CDR1 and CDR2: SGHRS and YFSETQ. With 2 bases clipped from V and 8 bases from J, the junction kept 9 bases outside the gene matches. The CDR3 consists of 15 residues. As DNA, the CDR3 is TGCGCCAGCAGCTTAAACCGGGACAGGGGTGGCGGCTACACCTTC. Translating it yields CASSLNRDRGGGYTF. Based on the CDR3 plus reference TRBV5-1 and TRBJ1-2, the full variable domain is KAGVTQTPRYLIKTRGQQVTLSCSPISGHRSVSWYQQTPGQGLQFLFEYFSETQRNKGNFPGRFSGRQFSNSRSEMNVSTLELGDSALYLCASSLNRDRGGGYTFGSGTRLTVV.

This clone was counted at least ten times. The CDR3: CASSVSPGNEQFF. CDR3 coding DNA: TGTGCCAGCAGCGTAAGTCCAGGCAATGAGCAGTTCTTC. The rearrangement uses TRBV9 and TRBJ2-1; D is uncertain. This CDR3 has 13 amino acids. V lost 1 base and J lost 6, with 8 bases in between. The germline gives CDR1 SGDLS, CDR2 YYNGEE.

This rearrangement joins TRBV2 to TRBJ2-2; tentative D call: TRBD1 (6 bases). The CDR3 runs 13 residues. Trimming took 6 bases from V and 1 from J, leaving 6 bases between them. The V gene's germline CDR1 is SNHLY and CDR2 FYNNEI. The CDR3 nucleotides are TGTGCCAGCAGCAGGGGGAACACCGGGGAGCTGTTTTTT. Translation gives CASSRGNTGELFF.

This clone was recorded a few times. A junction boundary mismatches the germline segment, possibly from a read error. The sample contains more than one DNA sequence encoding this CDR3. The rearrangement joins TRBV7-2 to TRBJ1-4; D unresolved. The germline gives CDR1 SGHTA, CDR2 FQGNSA. This CDR3 contains 14 residues. DNA for the CDR3: TGCGCCAGCAGCCGGGATGCAACTAATGAAAAACTGTTTTTT. It translates to CASSRDATNEKLFF.

The chain is built from TRBV19 and TRBJ2-3; D is ambiguous. V shed 3 bases and J shed 0 bases, with 10 bases lying between them. Germline V gene sequence: CDR1 LNHDA, CDR2 SQIVND (reference sequence). This CDR3 comprises 15 residues. The CDR3: CASSIGRVSTDTQYF. The CDR3 DNA follows: TGTGCCAGTAGTATCGGAAGGGTTAGCACAGATACGCAGTATTTT.

There are many counts of this clone. V usage is TRBV19 and J usage is TRBJ1-2; TRBD1 agrees at 9 bases. CDR3 length: 15 residues. V shed 4 bases, J shed 4 bases, and the junction held 7 bases outside the gene matches. The V gene's germline CDR1 is LNHDA and CDR2 SQIVND (reference sequence). The CDR3 nucleotides read TGTGCCAGTAGTAAGGACAGGGGAATCGTCTATGGCTACACCTTC. This encodes CASSKDRGIVYGYTF.

The chain carries TRBV12-2 and TRBJ2-7. TRBV12-2 is reported as a pseudogene. The CDR3 runs to 13 residues. The CDR3 region is CASRRDGTYEQYF. The CDR3 nucleotides read TGTGCCAGTCGAAGGGACGGAACCTACGAGCAGTACTTC.

This clone has only a few counts. The chain recombines TRBV7-2 with TRBJ1-6; D perhaps matches TRBD1 (5 bases). This CDR3 spans 15 amino acids. The germline gives CDR1 SGHTA, CDR2 FQGNSA. Trimming stripped 1 base from V and 9 bases from J, with 13 bases between. The chain's CDR3 is CASSLVSGGGSPLHF. CDR3 nucleotides: TGTGCCAGCAGCTTAGTATCCGGGGGAGGTTCACCCCTCCACTTT.

This clone was counted a few times. The CDR3 region has the DNA TGCGCCAGCAGCCCACCACCGGGGGGCCCCACAGATACGCAGTATTTT. Amino acids: CASSPPPGGPTDTQYF. V is TRBV4-3 and J is TRBJ2-3, with a tentative D call TRBD2 (7 bases). The CDR3 has 16 residues. V dropped 4 bases and J dropped 2 bases, with 16 bases sitting between them. Germline values: CDR1 LGHNA, CDR2 YSLEER.

The chain is built from TRBV4-3 and TRBJ1-1, with 7 bases aligning to TRBD1. The CDR3 is 17 amino acids. V lost 0 bases to trimming and J lost 4 bases; unmatched junction nucleotides: 11. In germline, CDR1 is LGHNA, CDR2 YSLEER. The CDR3 reads CASSQDIPRDRGTEAFF. DNA for the CDR3: TGCGCCAGCAGCCAAGATATCCCCCGGGACAGAGGCACTGAAGCTTTCTTT.

V usage is TRBV15 and J usage is TRBJ2-5, with D perhaps TRBD2 (6 bases). Germline loops: CDR1 LNHNV, CDR2 YYDKDF (reference sequence). V lost 1 base to trimming and J lost 1 base, with 7 bases between them. The CDR3 totals 14 residues. The CDR3 nucleotides are TGTGCCACCAGCAGAGGGGACTTCCAAGAGACCCAGTACTTC. It yields the protein CATSRGDFQETQYF.

This clone has just a few counts. The chain employs TRBV5-1 and TRBJ2-5; D may match TRBD1 or TRBD2 (6 bases each). CDR3 length equals 14 residues. V was trimmed by 4 bases and J by 5 bases, leaving 15 bases between them. The germline V gene has CDR1 SGHRS and CDR2 YFSETQ. The CDR3, as DNA: TGCGCCAGCAGCCCAAACGGGGGCGGGGAGACCCAGTACTTC. It translates to CASSPNGGGETQYF.

This clone was seen only a few times. The chain uses TRBV11-3 and TRBJ2-1; TRBD2 might be the D (6 bases). Germline V lookup: CDR1 SGHNT, CDR2 YENEEA. Trimming left V 3 bases short and J 2 bases short, with 11 bases between. CDR3 length: 15 amino acids. Here the CDR3 reads CASSLNREPYNEQFF. The CDR3 region has the DNA TGTGCCAGCAGCTTGAATCGGGAGCCCTACAATGAGCAGTTCTTC.

This clone showed up just a few times. J is TRBJ2-5 and V is TRBV9; D may be TRBD1 or TRBD2 (5 bases each). CDR1 is SGDLS, CDR2 YYNGEE, per germline. Trimming removed 0 bases at V and 4 bases at J, with 13 bases between. The CDR3 spans 15 residues. As DNA, the CDR3 is TGTGCCAGCAGCGTAGCAGCGAGTGGGGGAGAGACCCAGTACTTC. Its protein is CASSVAASGGETQYF.

This clone came up many times. V usage is TRBV18 and J usage is TRBJ2-1; TRBD2 might be the D (6 bases). CDR1 and CDR2 from the germline V gene are KGHSH and LQKENI. V lost 5 bases and J 5 bases, leaving 13 bases between the germline ends. There are 14 residues in the CDR3. As DNA, the CDR3 is TGTGCCAGCTCATCCGGGACTCAGAACAATGAGCAGTTCTTC. It is translated as CASSSGTQNNEQFF.

This rearrangement joins TRBV7-6 to TRBJ1-2, with D unresolved. The CDR3 has 11 residues. V dropped 1 base and J dropped 8 bases, with 5 bases sitting between them. Germline V gene lookup returns CDR1 SGHVS and CDR2 FNYEAQ. In nucleotides, the CDR3 is TGTGCCAGCAGCTTAGGCGGGGGCTACACCTTC. The encoded protein is CASSLGGGYTF.

This clone was picked up a small number of times. The chain links TRBV7-9 to TRBJ1-4; D not resolved. Trimming shortened V by 2 bases and J by 1 base, and 11 bases separated the two germline ends. The CDR3 runs to 16 residues. The germline V gene encodes CDR1 SEHNR and CDR2 FQNEAQ (reference sequence). This CDR3 is CASSLLGLRTNEKLFF. CDR3 sequence (DNA): TGTGCCAGCAGCTTACTAGGCCTCCGAACTAATGAAAAACTGTTTTTT.

The chain links TRBV11-3 to TRBJ2-1; the D gene could be TRBD1 or TRBD2 (6 bases each). CDR3 size: 14 residues. Trimming shortened V by 5 bases and J by 9 bases, and 17 bases separated the two germline ends. Germline assignment: CDR1 SGHNT and CDR2 YENEEA. Here the CDR3 DNA reads TGTGCCAGCAGCCGGGGGAGCAGGGGTCCTGAGCAGTTCTTC. As protein: CASSRGSRGPEQFF.

This clone was seen more than once but under ten times. The chain has TRBV30 and TRBJ1-5; 7 bases fit TRBD1. The CDR3 sequence is 14 residues long. J was trimmed by 3 bases and V by 3 bases; bases with no gene match: 5. Germline V gives CDR1 GTSNPN, CDR2 SVGIG (reference sequence). This chain's CDR3 is CAWSPGQYNQPQHF. CDR3 coding DNA: TGTGCCTGGAGCCCGGGACAGTACAATCAGCCCCAGCATTTT.

The chain recombines TRBV27 with TRBJ2-3, with TRBD2 identical over 9 bases. This CDR3 spans 13 amino acids. Germline V CDR1 and CDR2: MNHEY, SMNVEV (reference sequence). Trimming removed 0 bases from V and 8 bases from J; junction bases left unmatched: 0. The CDR3 loop is CASSLSTSGTQYF. DNA of the CDR3: TGTGCCAGCAGTTTATCGACTAGCGGTACGCAGTATTTT.

This clone was observed a few times. The gene calls are TRBV5-6 and TRBJ1-6, with D uncertain. V lost 0 bases and J lost 0, with 4 bases in between. The CDR3 consists of 15 residues. Looked up from germline, CDR1 is SGHDT and CDR2 is YYEEEE. CDR3 in DNA: TGTGCCAGCAGCTTGGGGAGCTCCTATAATTCACCCCTCCACTTT. Residues: CASSLGSSYNSPLHF. Supplemented by reference TRBV5-6 and TRBJ1-6, the full variable domain reads DAGVTQSPTHLIKTRGQQVTLRCSPKSGHDTVSWYQQALGQGPQFIFQYYEEEERQRGNFPDRFSGHQFPNYSSELNVNALLLGDSALYLCASSLGSSYNSPLHFGNGTRLTVT.